This is a list of T cell receptor beta chains from one sample in a study of OX40 agonist ivuxolimab in advanced cancers. The protocol was immunoSEQ multiplex PCR, while the TCRdb copy is restricted to in-frame clones and leaves out a portion. The data hold tens of thousands of clones, with around 82% observed a single time. Sequenced material: CD4+ or CD8+ T cells sorted from blood, taken in a trial of the OX40 agonist ivuxolimab. These receptors were collected from an adult with an advanced solid tumor such as melanoma, head and neck, liver or kidney cancer. CDR3s include the opening cysteine and the closing phenylalanine or tryptophan. The order of the fields is V gene, clone size, J gene, D gene, CDR3 protein, CDR3 DNA. D genes are given only for firm matches. Size is stated for part of the rows, as once, few or many counts, or as a class when the clone is expanded.

>TRBV6-5|.|TRBJ1-6|.
CASRGTENSPLHF
TGTGCCAGCAGGGGGACGGAAAATTCACCCCTCCACTTT
>TRBV11-2|once|TRBJ2-2|TRBD2
CASRTLAEGAGELFF
TGTGCCAGCAGAACACTAGCGGAGGGGGCCGGGGAGCTGTTTTTT
>TRBV5-8|.|TRBJ1-5|.
CASSLDGYSNQPQHF
TGTGCCAGCAGCTTGGATGGGTATAGCAATCAGCCCCAGCATTTT
>TRBV2|.|TRBJ2-7|TRBD1
CASRDRGPGEQYF
TGTGCCAGCCGGGACAGGGGCCCTGGCGAGCAGTACTTC
>TRBV7-9|.|TRBJ2-3|TRBD2
CASSLSASGRASADTQYF
TGTGCCAGCAGCTTATCGGCTAGCGGGAGGGCCTCGGCAGATACGCAGTATTTT
>TRBV7-2|.|TRBJ2-1|.
CASSLGAGQPYNEQFF
TGTGCCAGCAGCTTAGGCGCGGGACAGCCGTACAATGAGCAGTTCTTC
>TRBV6-6|.|TRBJ1-3|.
CASRTGSGNTIYF
TGTGCCAGCAGGACAGGCTCTGGAAACACCATATATTTT
>TRBV28|.|TRBJ2-1|.
CASSFPDLAWNEQFF
TGTGCCAGCAGTTTCCCTGATCTAGCGTGGAATGAGCAGTTCTTC
>TRBV28|.|TRBJ1-2|TRBD1
CASSSIGQGSYGYTF
TGTGCCAGCAGCTCGATTGGACAGGGAAGCTATGGCTACACCTTC
>TRBV4-2|.|TRBJ2-5|TRBD2
CASSQDAVAGGWRKTQYF
TGTGCCAGCAGCCAAGATGCGGTAGCGGGGGGTTGGCGAAAGACCCAGTACTTC
>TRBV5-1|.|TRBJ2-1|.
CASSLAPRSYNEQFF
TGCGCCAGCAGCTTGGCGCCTAGGTCCTACAATGAGCAGTTCTTC
>TRBV19|.|TRBJ2-1|.
CASSISGAYNEQFF
TGTGCCAGTAGTATCTCGGGGGCATACAATGAGCAGTTCTTC
>TRBV18|.|TRBJ1-3|.
CASSLGVISGNTIYF
TGTGCCAGCTCATTGGGAGTAATCTCTGGAAACACCATATATTTT
>TRBV14|.|TRBJ1-6|.
CASSRDLNSPLHF
TGTGCCAGCAGCCGGGATTTAAATTCACCCCTCCACTTT
>TRBV28|.|TRBJ2-5|.
CASSQTGEGETQYF
TGTGCCAGCAGCCAGACAGGGGAGGGGGAGACCCAGTACTTC
>TRBV7-9|.|TRBJ1-1|.
CASSLWNTEAFF
TGTGCCAGCAGCTTATGGAACACTGAAGCTTTCTTT
>TRBV5-1|.|TRBJ2-1|TRBD1
CASSLGQGYYNEQFF
TGCGCCAGCAGCTTGGGACAGGGCTACTACAATGAGCAGTTCTTC
>TRBV6-5|once|TRBJ2-7|TRBD2
CASSYELAGTYEQYF
TGTGCCAGCAGTTACGAGCTAGCGGGAACCTACGAGCAGTACTTC
>TRBV7-2|.|TRBJ2-2|.
CASSLRGHTPNTGELFF
TGTGCCAGCAGCTTACGCGGACACACCCCGAACACCGGGGAGCTGTTTTTT
>TRBV7-2|.|TRBJ2-3|.
CASSLGVDTQYF
TGTGCCAGCAGCTTAGGGGTCGATACGCAGTATTTT
>TRBV6-5|.|TRBJ1-6|TRBD1
CASSFQDRANSPLHF
TGTGCCAGCAGTTTCCAGGACAGGGCCAATTCACCCCTCCACTTT
>TRBV15|.|TRBJ2-1|.
CATSRDLVGVEQFF
TGTGCCACCAGCAGAGATTTGGTTGGGGTTGAGCAGTTCTTC
>TRBV18|.|TRBJ1-1|.
CASSPPLAGTEAFF
TGTGCCAGCTCACCACCCCTGGCTGGCACTGAAGCTTTCTTT
>TRBV5-4|.|TRBJ2-3|.
CASSPSTDTQYF
TGTGCCAGCAGCCCTAGCACAGATACGCAGTATTTT
>TRBV10-3|few|TRBJ2-7|TRBD2
CAIKATSGRSIEQYF
TGTGCCATCAAAGCGACTAGCGGGAGGAGTATCGAGCAGTACTTC
>TRBV18|.|TRBJ1-1|.
CASSRWGEDEAFF
TGTGCCAGCTCACGGTGGGGTGAGGATGAAGCTTTCTTT
>TRBV5-1|once|TRBJ2-1|.
CASSPGATYNEQFF
TGCGCCAGCAGCCCCGGGGCCACCTACAATGAGCAGTTCTTC
>TRBV11-2|.|TRBJ2-1|.
CASSPSESEQFF
TGTGCCAGCAGCCCCAGTGAATCTGAGCAGTTCTTC
>TRBV21-1|once|TRBJ2-7|.
CASSPFDREGTYEQYF
TGTGCCAGCAGTCCTTTTGACAGGGAGGGTACCTACGAGCAGTACTTC
>TRBV9|.|TRBJ2-3|.
CASSVGASRADTQYF
TGTGCCAGCAGCGTAGGGGCCTCCCGCGCAGATACGCAGTATTTT
>TRBV5-1|once|TRBJ2-3|.
CASSLGVADTQYF
TGCGCCAGCAGCCTGGGAGTTGCAGATACGCAGTATTTT
>TRBV6-1|once|TRBJ1-2|TRBD1
CASTLGQNVNYGYTF
TGTGCCAGCACGCTGGGACAGAACGTTAACTATGGCTACACCTTC
>TRBV10-2|.|TRBJ2-1|.
CASSESKKAAGPFF
TGCGCCAGCAGTGAGTCGAAAAAAGCGGCGGGACCGTTCTTC
>TRBV10-3|.|TRBJ2-2|TRBD1
CAITADRDNGELFF
TGTGCCATCACCGCGGACAGGGATAACGGGGAGCTGTTTTTT
>TRBV11-3|.|TRBJ2-3|.
CASSSQGGTDTQYF
TGTGCCAGCAGCTCACAGGGTGGTACAGATACGCAGTATTTT
>TRBV2|.|TRBJ1-1|.
CASSETLGGTEAFF
TGTGCCAGCAGTGAAACTCTGGGGGGCACTGAAGCTTTCTTT
>TRBV6-6|.|TRBJ1-2|.
CASSAGYYGYTF
TGTGCCAGCAGTGCAGGGTACTATGGCTACACCTTC
>TRBV27|.|TRBJ1-1|.
CASSLRQGRWGTEAFF
TGTGCCAGCAGTTTAAGGCAGGGAAGGTGGGGCACTGAAGCTTTCTTT
>TRBV21-1|.|TRBJ2-4|.
CASSKGREEAKNIQYF
TGTGCCAGCAGCAAAGGCAGGGAAGAAGCCAAAAACATTCAGTACTTC
>TRBV7-2|.|TRBJ2-3|TRBD2
CASSLTGGSTDTQYF
TGTGCCAGCAGCTTGACGGGAGGAAGCACAGATACGCAGTATTTT
>TRBV5-1|.|TRBJ2-5|.
CASSLADYPYQETQYF
TGCGCCAGCAGCTTGGCGGACTACCCGTACCAAGAGACCCAGTACTTC